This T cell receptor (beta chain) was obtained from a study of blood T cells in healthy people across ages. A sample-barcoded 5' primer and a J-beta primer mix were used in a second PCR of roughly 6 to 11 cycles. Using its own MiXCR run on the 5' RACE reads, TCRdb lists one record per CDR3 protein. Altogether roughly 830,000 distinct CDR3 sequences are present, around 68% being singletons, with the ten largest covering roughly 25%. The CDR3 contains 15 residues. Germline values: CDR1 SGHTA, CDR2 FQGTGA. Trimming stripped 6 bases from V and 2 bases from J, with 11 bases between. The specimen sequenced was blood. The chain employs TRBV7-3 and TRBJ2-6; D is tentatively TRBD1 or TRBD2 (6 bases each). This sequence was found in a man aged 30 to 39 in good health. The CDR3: CASRGGQTGANVLTF. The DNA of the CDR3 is TGTGCCAGCAGGGGGGGCCAAACTGGGGCCAACGTCCTGACTTTC.